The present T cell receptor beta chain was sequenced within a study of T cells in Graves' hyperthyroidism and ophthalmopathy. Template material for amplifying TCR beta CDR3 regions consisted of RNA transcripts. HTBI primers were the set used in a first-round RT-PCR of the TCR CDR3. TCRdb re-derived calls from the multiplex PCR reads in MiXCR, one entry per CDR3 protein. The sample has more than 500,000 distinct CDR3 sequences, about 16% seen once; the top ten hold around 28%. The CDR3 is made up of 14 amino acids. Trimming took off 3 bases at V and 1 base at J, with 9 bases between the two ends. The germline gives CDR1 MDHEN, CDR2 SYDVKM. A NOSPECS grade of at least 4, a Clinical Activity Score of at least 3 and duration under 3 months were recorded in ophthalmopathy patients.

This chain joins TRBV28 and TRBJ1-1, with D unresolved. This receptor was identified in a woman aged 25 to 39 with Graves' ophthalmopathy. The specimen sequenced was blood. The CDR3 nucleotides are TGTGCCAGCAGTTTGGGCGGGAAGAACACTGAAGCTTTCTTT. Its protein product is CASSLGGKNTEAFF.